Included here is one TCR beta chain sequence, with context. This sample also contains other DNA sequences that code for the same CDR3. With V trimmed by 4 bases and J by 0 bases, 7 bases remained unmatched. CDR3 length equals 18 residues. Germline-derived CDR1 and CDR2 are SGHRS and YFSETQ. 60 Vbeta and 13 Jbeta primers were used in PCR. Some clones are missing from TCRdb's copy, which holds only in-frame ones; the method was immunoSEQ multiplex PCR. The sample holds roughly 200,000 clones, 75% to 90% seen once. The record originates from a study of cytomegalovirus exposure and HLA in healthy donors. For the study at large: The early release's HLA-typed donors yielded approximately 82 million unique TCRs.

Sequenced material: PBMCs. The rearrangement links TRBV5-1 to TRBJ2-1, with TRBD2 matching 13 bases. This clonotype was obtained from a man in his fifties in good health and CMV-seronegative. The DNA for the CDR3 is TGCGCCAGCAGCCTACCGGGACTAGCGGGGAGCTCCTACAATGAGCAGTTCTTC. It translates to CASSLPGLAGSSYNEQFF.